Listed below are T cell receptor beta chains from one sample, sequenced in a study of blood T cell repertoires in COVID-19. Libraries were prepared by immunoSEQ multiplex PCR; TCRdb keeps only in-frame clonotypes and omits some of them. The sample consists of more than 400,000 clones, roughly 90% of them appearing once. Sequences were obtained from PBMCs or T cells enriched from blood (not recorded which). These receptor sequences come from a woman aged 18 to 35 who had recovered from COVID-19. Each CDR3 is given with its conserved first and last residue. D genes are given only for firm matches. The size field is filled for only some rows; it gives once, few, many or a size class.

v_call	d_call	cdr3_length	j_call	clone_size	cdr3_aa	cdr3_nt
TRBV2	.	15	TRBJ1-5	.	CASSEGGTGDQPQHF	TGTGCCAGCAGTGAAGGAGGCACCGGAGATCAGCCCCAGCATTTT
TRBV6-2/TRBV6-3	.	11	TRBJ2-1	.	CASSSLNEQFF	TGTGCCAGCAGCTCCCTCAATGAGCAGTTCTTC
TRBV18	TRBD2	15	TRBJ2-1	.	CASSPGGGLANEQFF	TGTGCCAGCTCACCAGGCGGGGGGCTTGCCAATGAGCAGTTCTTC
TRBV18	.	15	TRBJ1-5	.	CASSPREVRSQPQHF	TGTGCCAGCTCACCACGGGAGGTTAGGAGTCAGCCCCAGCATTTT
TRBV7-9	.	14	TRBJ1-5	few	CASSSSGSNQPQHF	TGTGCCAGCAGCTCATCAGGTAGCAATCAGCCCCAGCATTTT
TRBV18	.	14	TRBJ2-1	.	CASSPIRSYNEQFF	TGTGCCAGCTCACCAATCAGGTCCTACAATGAGCAGTTCTTC
TRBV5-6	.	12	TRBJ1-2	.	CASSPQERLFTF	TGTGCCAGCAGCCCACAGGAGAGGTTGTTCACCTTC
TRBV2	.	15	TRBJ1-5	.	CASSVGSGEGQPQHF	TGTGCCAGCAGTGTCGGGTCAGGGGAGGGCCAGCCCCAGCATTTT
TRBV5-1	TRBD1	14	TRBJ1-3	.	CASSFQGAGNTIYF	TGCGCCAGCAGCTTTCAGGGGGCTGGAAACACCATATATTTT
TRBV3-1/TRBV3-2	.	16	TRBJ2-7	.	CASSQDVPRSSYEQYF	TGTGCCAGCAGCCAAGATGTACCCAGAAGCTCCTACGAGCAGTACTTC
TRBV5-1	TRBD1	16	TRBJ2-7	.	CASSLAWTGASYEQYF	TGCGCCAGCAGCTTAGCTTGGACAGGGGCCTCCTACGAGCAGTACTTC
TRBV3-1/TRBV3-2	TRBD1	15	TRBJ1-4	.	CASSLPGQANEKLFF	TGTGCCAGCAGCCTCCCGGGACAGGCTAATGAAAAACTGTTTTTT
TRBV12-5	.	16	TRBJ2-7	.	CASGLVVARSASEQYF	TGTGCTAGTGGTTTGGTAGTGGCCCGGAGCGCCTCTGAGCAGTACTTC
TRBV12-3/TRBV12-4	.	12	TRBJ2-4	.	CASSGTQDIQYF	TGTGCCAGCAGCGGGACACAGGACATTCAGTACTTC
TRBV2	.	11	TRBJ1-2	.	CASTFWAGYTF	TGTGCCAGCACTTTCTGGGCTGGCTACACCTTC
TRBV30	.	13	TRBJ1-2	.	CAWSVEGVGGYTF	TGTGCCTGGAGTGTTGAAGGGGTCGGAGGCTACACCTTC
TRBV10-2	.	12	TRBJ2-7	.	CASSGSGGEQYF	TGCGCCAGCAGTGGCTCAGGAGGCGAGCAGTACTTC
TRBV5-4	TRBD2	18	TRBJ2-1	.	CASSLGLAGPSSYNEQFF	TGTGCCAGCAGCTTGGGACTAGCGGGGCCAAGCTCCTACAATGAGCAGTTCTTC
TRBV30	.	11	TRBJ2-7	.	CAWSGVNEQYF	TGTGCCTGGAGTGGAGTTAACGAGCAGTACTTC
TRBV10-1	TRBD1	15	TRBJ1-1	once	CASFNRGRMNTEAFF	TGCGCCAGCTTTAACAGGGGACGGATGAACACTGAAGCTTTCTTT
TRBV5-6	TRBD1	13	TRBJ1-2	.	CASTQTGSNGYTF	TGTGCCAGCACCCAGACAGGGAGCAATGGCTACACCTTC
TRBV30	.	14	TRBJ2-2	.	CAWSLGVVTGELFF	TGTGCCTGGAGTCTCGGGGTGGTCACCGGGGAGCTGTTTTTT
TRBV15	.	16	TRBJ1-4	.	CATSSVKDTSNEKLFF	TGTGCCACCAGCTCCGTAAAGGACACGAGTAATGAAAAACTGTTTTTT
TRBV6-5	.	13	TRBJ2-3	.	CASSYQSTDTQYF	TGTGCCAGCAGTTACCAGTCCACAGATACGCAGTATTTT